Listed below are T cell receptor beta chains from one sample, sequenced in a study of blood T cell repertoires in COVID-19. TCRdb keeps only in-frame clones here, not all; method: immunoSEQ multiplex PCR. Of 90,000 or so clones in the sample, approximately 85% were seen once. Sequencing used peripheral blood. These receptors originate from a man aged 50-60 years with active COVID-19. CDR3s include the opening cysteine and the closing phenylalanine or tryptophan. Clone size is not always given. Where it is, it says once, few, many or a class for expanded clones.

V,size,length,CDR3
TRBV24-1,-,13,CATSVPPRNEQFF
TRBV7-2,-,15,CASSLRGAIIDTQYF
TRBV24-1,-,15,CATSDFPSGQETQYF
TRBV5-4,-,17,CASSSKATSAAYNEQFF
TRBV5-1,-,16,CASRGGNKASNQPQHF
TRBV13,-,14,CASSITGIGEGYTF
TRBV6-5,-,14,CASRPGHANTEAFF
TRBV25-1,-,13,CASSPAGSRRGVF
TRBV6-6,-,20,CASSRPGWGGEGYGNQPQHF
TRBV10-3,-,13,CATESRGSTEAFF
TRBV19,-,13,CASSIGGVSPLHF
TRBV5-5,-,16,CASDRYHTSGANVLTF
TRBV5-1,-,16,CASSFSGYTGANVLTF
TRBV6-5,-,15,CASKAGTGIYNEQFF
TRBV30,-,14,CAWSVVQPGNTIYF
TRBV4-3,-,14,CASSLLGGEDGYTF
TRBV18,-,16,CASSPRSQRNTGELFF
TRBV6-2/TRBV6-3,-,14,CASSHRVINTEAFF
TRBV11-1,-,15,CASSTGTSGIYEQYF
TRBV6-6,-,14,CASSYSPVNTEAFF
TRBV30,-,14,CAWQIGTENSPLHF
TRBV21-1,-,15,CASRATSGGSYEQYF
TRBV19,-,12,CASQFPGNTIYF
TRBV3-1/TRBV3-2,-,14,CASSQVPRGTEAFF
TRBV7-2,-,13,CASSRDRAAPLHF
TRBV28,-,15,CASSLSRRGFSPLHF
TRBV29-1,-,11,CSIRGTDTQYF
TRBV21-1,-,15,CASSKVTSGSDEQYF
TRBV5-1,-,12,CASSLERGELFF
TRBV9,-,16,CASSVAASGLRETQYF
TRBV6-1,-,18,CASSERGEDRGPGNTIYF
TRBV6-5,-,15,CASSPGTGVGYEQYF
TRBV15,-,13,CATSSLSVPEAFF
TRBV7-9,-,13,CASSLYGDQPQHF
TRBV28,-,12,CASSLTINGYTF
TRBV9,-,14,CASSPTLASDTQYF
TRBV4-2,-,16,CASSPQTGANSYEQYF
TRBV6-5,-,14,CASSPPGQGYEQYF
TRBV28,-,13,CATSFGGSYGYTF
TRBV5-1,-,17,CASSTKILGGGSYEQYF
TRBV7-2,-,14,CASRPRDFSYEQYF
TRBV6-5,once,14,CASSLNRGPYEQYF
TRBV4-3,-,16,CASSQDELGIGDGYTF
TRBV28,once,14,CASTGSIAKNIQYF
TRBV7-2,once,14,CASSLNRNYEKLFF
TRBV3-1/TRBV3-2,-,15,CASSQKVAPSYEQYF
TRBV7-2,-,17,CASSTTSGRVSTDTQYF
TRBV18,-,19,CASSPKGLAGGSSYNEQFF
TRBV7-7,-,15,CASSLTGGAQETQYF
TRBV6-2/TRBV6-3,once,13,CASSYWQNDGYTF
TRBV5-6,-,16,CASSPVGTGEDYGYTF
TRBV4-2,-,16,CASSPGTGARSYEQYF
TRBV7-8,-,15,CASSTDRGPNQPQHF
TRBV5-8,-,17,CASSNSAGGSNDNEQFF
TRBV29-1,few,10,CSVAQDTIYF
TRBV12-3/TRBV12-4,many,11,CASSRGDTQYF
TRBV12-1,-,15,CASSPGQAFQETQYF